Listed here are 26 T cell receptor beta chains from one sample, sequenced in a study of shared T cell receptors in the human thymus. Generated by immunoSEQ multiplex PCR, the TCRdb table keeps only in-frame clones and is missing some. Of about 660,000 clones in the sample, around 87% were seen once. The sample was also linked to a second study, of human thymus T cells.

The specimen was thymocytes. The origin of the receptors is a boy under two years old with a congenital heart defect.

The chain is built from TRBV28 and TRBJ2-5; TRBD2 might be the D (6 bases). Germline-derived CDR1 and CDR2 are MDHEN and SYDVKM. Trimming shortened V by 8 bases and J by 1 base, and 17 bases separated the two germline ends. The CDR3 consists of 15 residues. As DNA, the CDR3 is TGTGCCAGCTCCTTAAAGGGGACTTTCCAAGAGACCCAGTACTTC. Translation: CASSLKGTFQETQYF.

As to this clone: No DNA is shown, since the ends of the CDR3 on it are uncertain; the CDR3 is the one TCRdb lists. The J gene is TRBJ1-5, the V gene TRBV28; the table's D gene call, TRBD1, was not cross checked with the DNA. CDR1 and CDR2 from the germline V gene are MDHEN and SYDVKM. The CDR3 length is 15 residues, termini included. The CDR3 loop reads CASSSSGQLNQPQHF.

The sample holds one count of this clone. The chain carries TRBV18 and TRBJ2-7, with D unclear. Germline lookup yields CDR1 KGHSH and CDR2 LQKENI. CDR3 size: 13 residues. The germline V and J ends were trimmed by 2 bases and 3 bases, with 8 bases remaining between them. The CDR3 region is CASSPKESYEQYF. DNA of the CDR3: TGTGCCAGCTCACCAAAGGAGAGCTACGAGCAGTACTTC.

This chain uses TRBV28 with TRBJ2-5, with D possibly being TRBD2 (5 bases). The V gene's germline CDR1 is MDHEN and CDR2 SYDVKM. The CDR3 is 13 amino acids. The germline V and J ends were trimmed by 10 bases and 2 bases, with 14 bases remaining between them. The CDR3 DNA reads TGTGCCATCGCGAGGGTGAGGCAAGAGACCCAGTACTTC. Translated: CAIARVRQETQYF.

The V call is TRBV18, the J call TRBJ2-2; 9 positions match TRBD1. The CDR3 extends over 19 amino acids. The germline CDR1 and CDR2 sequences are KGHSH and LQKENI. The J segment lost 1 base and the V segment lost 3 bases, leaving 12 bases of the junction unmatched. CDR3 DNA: TGTGCCAGCTCACCCAGGGACAGGGAAGTTCAAGAGAACACCGGGGAGCTGTTTTTT. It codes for CASSPRDREVQENTGELFF.

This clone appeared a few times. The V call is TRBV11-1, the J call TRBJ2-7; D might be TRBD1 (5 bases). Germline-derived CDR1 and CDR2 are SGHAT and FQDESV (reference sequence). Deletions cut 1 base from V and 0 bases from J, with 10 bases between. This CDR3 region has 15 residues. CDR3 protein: CASSLEGDSSYEQYF. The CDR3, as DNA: TGTGCCAGCAGCTTAGAGGGTGACAGCTCCTACGAGCAGTACTTC. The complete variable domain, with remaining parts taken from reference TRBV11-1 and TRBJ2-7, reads EAEVAQSPRYKITEKSQAVAFWCDPISGHATLYWYRQILGQGPELLVQFQDESVVDDSQLPKDRFSAERLKGVDSTLKIQPAELGDSAMYLCASSLEGDSSYEQYFGPGTRLTVT.

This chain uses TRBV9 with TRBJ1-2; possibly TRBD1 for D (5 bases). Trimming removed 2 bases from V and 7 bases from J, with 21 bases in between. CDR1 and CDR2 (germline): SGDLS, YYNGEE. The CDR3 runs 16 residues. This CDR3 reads CASSVGGEMGITGYTF. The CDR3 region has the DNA TGTGCCAGCAGCGTGGGGGGGGAGATGGGGATTACTGGCTACACCTTC.

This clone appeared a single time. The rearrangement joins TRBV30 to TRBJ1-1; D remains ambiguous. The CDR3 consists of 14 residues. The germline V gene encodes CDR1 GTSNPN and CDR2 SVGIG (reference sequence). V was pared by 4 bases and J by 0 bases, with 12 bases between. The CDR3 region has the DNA TGTGCCTGGACCGTACCAACAGTGAACACTGAAGCTTTCTTT. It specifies CAWTVPTVNTEAFF.

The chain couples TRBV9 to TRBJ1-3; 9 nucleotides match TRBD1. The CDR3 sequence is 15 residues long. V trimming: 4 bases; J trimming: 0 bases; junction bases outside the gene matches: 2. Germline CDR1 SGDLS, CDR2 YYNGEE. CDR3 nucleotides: TGTGCCAGCAGCCGACAGGGGGTCTCTGGAAACACCATATATTTT. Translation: CASSRQGVSGNTIYF. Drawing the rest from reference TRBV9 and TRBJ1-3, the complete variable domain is DSGVTQTPKHLITATGQRVTLRCSPRSGDLSVYWYQQSLDQGLQFLIQYYNGEERAKGNILERFSAQQFPDLHSELNLSSLELGDSALYFCASSRQGVSGNTIYFGEGSWLTVV.

CDR3: CAISESWVFGDMGWERNQPQHF. The CDR3 region has the DNA TGTGCCATCAGTGAGTCGTGGGTATTCGGGGATATGGGGTGGGAGCGCAATCAGCCCCAGCATTTT. The genes are TRBV10-3 and TRBJ1-5; D remains ambiguous. The germline CDR1 and CDR2 sequences are ENHRY and SYGVKD. V lost 0 bases to trimming and J lost 2 bases, with 29 bases between them. This CDR3 region has 22 residues.

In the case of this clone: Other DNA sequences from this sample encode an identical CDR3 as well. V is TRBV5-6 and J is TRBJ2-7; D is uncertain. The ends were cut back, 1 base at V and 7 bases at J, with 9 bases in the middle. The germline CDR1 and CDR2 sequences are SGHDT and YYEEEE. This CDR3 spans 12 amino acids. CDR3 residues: CASSLSGLEQYF. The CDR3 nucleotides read TGTGCCAGCAGCTTGTCCGGGTTAGAGCAGTACTTC.

The CDR3 DNA is TGCGCCAGCAGCCAAGAGCTGTCTAGCGATCTCTACGAGCAGTACTTC. Protein product: CASSQELSSDLYEQYF. The chain employs TRBV4-3 and TRBJ2-7, with D possibly being TRBD2 (6 bases). Trimming stripped 0 bases from V and 3 bases from J, with 15 bases between. Per germline, CDR1 LGHNA and CDR2 YSLEER. The CDR3 spans 16 residues.

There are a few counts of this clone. CDR3 sequence reads: CASSQDRGGNSPLHF. CDR3 nucleotides: TGTGCCAGCAGCCAAGACAGAGGAGGAAATTCACCCCTCCACTTT. This chain joins TRBV14 and TRBJ1-6, with D unclear. The CDR3 runs 15 residues. Germline CDR1 is SGHDN and CDR2 is FVKESK. V was shortened by 0 bases and J by 7 bases, with 10 bases between the two germline ends.

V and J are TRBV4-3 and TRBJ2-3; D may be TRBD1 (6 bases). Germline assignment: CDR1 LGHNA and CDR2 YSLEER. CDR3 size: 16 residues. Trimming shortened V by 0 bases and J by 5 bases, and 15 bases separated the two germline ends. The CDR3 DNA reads TGCGCCAGCAGCCAAGATCAGGGGCTAGTAATAGATACGCAGTATTTT. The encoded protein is CASSQDQGLVIDTQYF.

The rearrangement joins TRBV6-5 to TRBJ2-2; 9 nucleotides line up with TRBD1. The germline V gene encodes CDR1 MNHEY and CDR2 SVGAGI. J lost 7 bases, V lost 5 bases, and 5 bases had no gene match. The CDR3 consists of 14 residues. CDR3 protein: CASSPDRGHGELFF. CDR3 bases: TGTGCCAGCAGTCCGGACAGGGGTCACGGGGAGCTGTTTTTT.

The CDR3 DNA is TGTGCCAGCAAGGAGGGGACGCTTGGAACTAATGAAAAACTGTTTTTT. It codes for CASKEGTLGTNEKLFF. This rearrangement joins TRBV25-1 to TRBJ1-4, with a weak D call TRBD1 (5 bases). V was trimmed by 7 bases and J by 1 base, leaving 16 bases between them. The CDR3 spans 16 residues. Germline CDR1 MGHDK, CDR2 SYGVNS.

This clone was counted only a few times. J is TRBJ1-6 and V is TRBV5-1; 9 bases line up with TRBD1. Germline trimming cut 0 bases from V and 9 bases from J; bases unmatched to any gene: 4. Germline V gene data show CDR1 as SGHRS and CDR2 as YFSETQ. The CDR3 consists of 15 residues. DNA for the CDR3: TGCGCCAGCAGCTTGGACAGGGGGCCATCTTCACCCCTCCACTTT. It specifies CASSLDRGPSSPLHF.

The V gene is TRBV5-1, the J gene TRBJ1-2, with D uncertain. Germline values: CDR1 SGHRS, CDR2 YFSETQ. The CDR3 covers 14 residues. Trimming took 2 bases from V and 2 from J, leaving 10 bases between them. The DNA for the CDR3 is TGCGCCAGCAGCTTCAACCAGCGGAACTATGGCTACACCTTC. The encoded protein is CASSFNQRNYGYTF.

In DNA, the CDR3 is TGTGCCAGCAGTTCCTTAGCGGGAGAAGGCGACGAGCAGTACTTC. It translates to CASSSLAGEGDEQYF. V and J are TRBV27 and TRBJ2-7; 9 positions agree with TRBD2. Germline values: CDR1 MNHEY, CDR2 SMNVEV (reference sequence). V trimming: 4 bases; J trimming: 5 bases; junction bases outside the gene matches: 9. The length of the CDR3 is 15 residues.

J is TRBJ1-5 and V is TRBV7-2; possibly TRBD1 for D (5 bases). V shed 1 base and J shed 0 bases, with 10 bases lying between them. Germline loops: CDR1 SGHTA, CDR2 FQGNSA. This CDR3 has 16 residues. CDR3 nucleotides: TGTGCCAGCAGCTTAGAGGGGCAGGTTAGCAATCAGCCCCAGCATTTT. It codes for CASSLEGQVSNQPQHF.

The CDR3 sequence: CASSPKRGPSYEQYF. CDR3 nucleotides: TGTGCCAGCAGCCCCAAGCGGGGCCCCTCCTACGAGCAGTACTTC. The chain recombines TRBV28 with TRBJ2-5; 7 nucleotides align to TRBD2. Judging by the DNA end, TRBJ2-7 fits better; the J call may be wrong. Germline V gene data show CDR1 as MDHEN and CDR2 as SYDVKM. The CDR3 totals 15 residues.

The CDR3 DNA sequence: TGTGCCAGCAGTTTTACAGGGGGACCCGGGGAGCTGTTTTTT. Its protein is CASSFTGGPGELFF. This chain connects TRBV6-5 to TRBJ2-2; 8 nucleotides agree with TRBD1. This CDR3 contains 14 residues. J lost 6 bases, V lost 4 bases, and 4 bases had no gene match. Germline V lookup: CDR1 MNHEY, CDR2 SVGAGI.

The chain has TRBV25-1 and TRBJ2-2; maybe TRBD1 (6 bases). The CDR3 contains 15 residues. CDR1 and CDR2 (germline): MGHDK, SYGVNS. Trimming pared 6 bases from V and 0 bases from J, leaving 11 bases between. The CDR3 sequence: CASSMRTANTGELFF. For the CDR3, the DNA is TGTGCCAGCAGCATGAGGACAGCGAACACCGGGGAGCTGTTTTTT.

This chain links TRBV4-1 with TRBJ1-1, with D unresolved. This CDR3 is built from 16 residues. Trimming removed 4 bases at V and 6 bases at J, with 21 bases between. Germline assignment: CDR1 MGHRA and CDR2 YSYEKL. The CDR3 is CASSPSRHKLEAEAFF. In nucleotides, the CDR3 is TGCGCCAGCAGCCCCTCAAGACATAAGTTGGAGGCTGAAGCTTTCTTT.

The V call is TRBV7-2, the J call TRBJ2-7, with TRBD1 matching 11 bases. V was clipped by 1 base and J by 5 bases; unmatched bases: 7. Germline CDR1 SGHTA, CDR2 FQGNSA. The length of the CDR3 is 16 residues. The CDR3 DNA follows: TGTGCCAGCAGCTTAGAGGGAGGGGACAGGGGGGACGAGCAGTACTTC. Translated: CASSLEGGDRGDEQYF. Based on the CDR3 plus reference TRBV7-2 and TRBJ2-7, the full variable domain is GAGVSQSPSNKVTEKGKDVELRCDPISGHTALYWYRQSLGQGLEFLIYFQGNSAPDKSGLPSDRFSAERTGGSVSTLTIQRTQQEDSAVYLCASSLEGGDRGDEQYFGPGTRLTVT.

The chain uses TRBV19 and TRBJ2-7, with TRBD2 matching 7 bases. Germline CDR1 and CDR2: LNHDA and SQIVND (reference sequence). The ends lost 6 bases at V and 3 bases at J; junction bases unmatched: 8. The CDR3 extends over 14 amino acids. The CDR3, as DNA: TGTGCCAGTAGCCACCCGGGACTATTCTACGAGCAGTACTTC. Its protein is CASSHPGLFYEQYF.